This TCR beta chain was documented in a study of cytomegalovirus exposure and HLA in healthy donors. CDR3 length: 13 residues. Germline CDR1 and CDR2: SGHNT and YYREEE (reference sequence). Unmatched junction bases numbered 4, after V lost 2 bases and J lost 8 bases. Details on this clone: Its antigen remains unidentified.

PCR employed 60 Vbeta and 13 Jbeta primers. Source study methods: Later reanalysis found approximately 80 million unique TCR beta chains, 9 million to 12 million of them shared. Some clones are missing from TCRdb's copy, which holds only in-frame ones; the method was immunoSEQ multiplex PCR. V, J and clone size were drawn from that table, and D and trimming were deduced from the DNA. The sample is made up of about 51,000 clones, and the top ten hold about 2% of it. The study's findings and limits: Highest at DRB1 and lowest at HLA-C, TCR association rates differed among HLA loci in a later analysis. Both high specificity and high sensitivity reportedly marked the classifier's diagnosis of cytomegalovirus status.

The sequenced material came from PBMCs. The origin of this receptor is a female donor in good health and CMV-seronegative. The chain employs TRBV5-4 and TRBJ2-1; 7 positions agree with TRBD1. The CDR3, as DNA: TGTGCCAGCAGCTTAATAACAGGGGATGAGCAGTTCTTC. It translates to CASSLITGDEQFF.